Below, 14 T cell receptor beta chains from the same sample are listed, as sequenced in a study of cytomegalovirus exposure and HLA in healthy donors. The PCR was carried out with 60 Vbeta primers and 13 Jbeta primers. Generated by immunoSEQ multiplex PCR, the TCRdb table keeps only in-frame clones and is missing some. The repertoire consists of 150,000 to 200,000 clones, with under 80% occurring once and the leading ten covering around 1.3%. Material: PBMCs. These receptors were obtained from a woman in her thirties in good health and CMV-seronegative.

The chain joins TRBV7-9 to TRBJ2-3; D is unresolved. The germline V and J ends were trimmed by 4 bases and 4 bases, with 9 bases remaining between them. This CDR3 is 13 amino acids long. Germline-derived CDR1 and CDR2 are SEHNR and FQNEAQ (reference sequence). The CDR3 nucleotides read TGTGCCAGCAGCTCCCCCTTTCCAGATACGCAGTATTTT. This sequence encodes CASSSPFPDTQYF. The full variable domain, with the rest looked up from reference TRBV7-9 and TRBJ2-3, is DTGVSQNPRHKITKRGQNVTFRCDPISEHNRLYWYRQTLGQGPEFLTYFQNEAQLEKSRLLSDRFSAERPKGSFSTLEIQRTEQGDSAMYLCASSSPFPDTQYFGPGTRLTVL.

The chain links TRBV5-6 to TRBJ2-7, with D possibly being TRBD1 (6 bases). Germline CDR1 SGHDT, CDR2 YYEEEE. The CDR3 totals 17 residues. V dropped 0 bases and J dropped 2 bases, with 18 bases sitting between them. The CDR3 spells CASSLGSGQTFAYEQYF. For the CDR3, the DNA is TGTGCCAGCAGCTTGGGGAGCGGACAGACCTTCGCCTACGAGCAGTACTTC.

The rearrangement joins TRBV7-9 to TRBJ1-2, with D perhaps matching TRBD1 (6 bases). Germline V gene data show CDR1 as SEHNR and CDR2 as FQNEAQ (reference sequence). The CDR3 sequence is 13 residues long. Trimming took off 1 base at V and 5 bases at J, with 8 bases between the two ends. The CDR3 coding sequence is TGTGCCAGCAGCTTAGGCACAGGGTATGGCTACACCTTC. Translation gives CASSLGTGYGYTF.

The chain joins TRBV7-8 to TRBJ1-4, with a weak D call TRBD1 (6 bases). V gave up 1 base and J gave up 5 bases, with 11 bases separating them. Germline-derived CDR1 and CDR2 are SGHVS and FQNEAQ. The CDR3 covers 15 residues. This CDR3 is CASSLGYRVNEKLFF. The CDR3 bases are TGTGCCAGCAGCTTAGGGTACAGGGTGAATGAAAAACTGTTTTTT.

The V call is TRBV11-1, the J call TRBJ2-7, with 8 positions matching TRBD2. J gave up 6 bases and V 3 bases, and 7 bases lay outside the gene matches. CDR1 is SGHAT and CDR2 is FQDESV in the germline V gene (reference sequence). The CDR3 loop spans 14 amino acids. CDR3 sequence (DNA): TGTGCCAGCAGCTTTCCGGGGGGGCCTGGCGAGCAGTACTTC. It encodes CASSFPGGPGEQYF.

The rearrangement uses TRBV2 and TRBJ2-3; TRBD2 agrees at 11 bases. There are 15 residues in the CDR3. Germline-derived CDR1 and CDR2 are SNHLY and FYNNEI. Trimming removed 6 bases from V and 7 bases from J; junction bases left unmatched: 9. As DNA, the CDR3 is TGTGCCAGCAGAGACGGACTAGCGGGTGCTCATACGCAGTATTTT. Translating gives CASRDGLAGAHTQYF.

The chain joins TRBV27 to TRBJ1-5, with D hard to call. This CDR3 is built from 11 residues. Germline assignment: CDR1 MNHEY and CDR2 SMNVEV (reference sequence). Trimming removed 6 bases from V and 9 bases from J, with 9 bases in between. DNA for the CDR3: TGTGCCAGCAGACTCCACGGGCCCCAGCATTTT. Its protein product is CASRLHGPQHF.

The gene calls are TRBV11-1 and TRBJ1-1; perhaps TRBD1 as D (6 bases). This CDR3 is built from 16 residues. Trimming removed 4 bases at V and 4 bases at J, with 19 bases between. Germline CDR1 SGHAT, CDR2 FQDESV (reference sequence). In nucleotides, the CDR3 is TGTGCCAGCAGCTCTAGGATCGGGCAGGGGAGCACTGAAGCTTTCTTT. Amino acid sequence: CASSSRIGQGSTEAFF.

V usage is TRBV2 and J usage is TRBJ1-2; D gene unclear. Trimming cost V 8 bases and J 0 bases, with 10 bases left between them. CDR3 length: 13 amino acids. Germline lookup yields CDR1 SNHLY and CDR2 FYNNEI. CDR3 DNA: TGTGCCAGCTCGTCAGAAGCTAACTATGGCTACACCTTC. It codes for CASSSEANYGYTF.

The chain has TRBV18 and TRBJ1-1, with no clear D. The CDR3 extends over 14 amino acids. Trimming took off 2 bases at V and 1 base at J, with 8 bases between the two ends. Germline CDR1 and CDR2: KGHSH and LQKENI. The CDR3 DNA follows: TGTGCCAGCTCACCAACTGACAAGAACACTGAAGCTTTCTTT. It codes for CASSPTDKNTEAFF.

The J gene is TRBJ2-5, the V gene TRBV6-6; D may be TRBD1 (5 bases). The CDR3 runs to 16 residues. Per the germline V gene, CDR1 is MNHNY and CDR2 is SVGAGI (reference sequence). V gave up 6 bases and J gave up 2 bases, with 19 bases separating them. The CDR3 is CASSPTLRVGQETQYF. CDR3 nucleotides: TGTGCCAGCAGCCCAACGCTCAGGGTAGGGCAAGAGACCCAGTACTTC.

The rearrangement uses TRBV5-1 and TRBJ1-1; no reliable D call. This CDR3 spans 13 amino acids. V was trimmed by 4 bases and J by 0 bases, leaving 7 bases between them. Looked up from germline, CDR1 is SGHRS and CDR2 is YFSETQ. The CDR3 bases are TGCGCCAGCAGCCAGCAGGTGAACACTGAAGCTTTCTTT. It yields the protein CASSQQVNTEAFF.

V gene TRBV7-9 combines with J gene TRBJ2-2, with D perhaps TRBD1 (7 bases). V dropped 6 bases and J dropped 1 base, with 12 bases sitting between them. The CDR3 loop spans 15 amino acids. The germline V gene has CDR1 SEHNR and CDR2 FQNEAQ (reference sequence). The CDR3 coding sequence is TGTGCCAGCAGGGCGGGACAGAGGAACACCGGGGAGCTGTTTTTT. Translated, it gives CASRAGQRNTGELFF.

The chain uses TRBV7-8 and TRBJ1-4; D might be TRBD1 (6 bases). V gave up 5 bases and J gave up 3 bases, with 13 bases separating them. Germline loops: CDR1 SGHVS, CDR2 FQNEAQ. The CDR3 has 15 amino acids. The CDR3: CASSHQTGANEKLFF. DNA of the CDR3: TGTGCCAGCAGCCACCAGACAGGCGCTAATGAAAAACTGTTTTTT.